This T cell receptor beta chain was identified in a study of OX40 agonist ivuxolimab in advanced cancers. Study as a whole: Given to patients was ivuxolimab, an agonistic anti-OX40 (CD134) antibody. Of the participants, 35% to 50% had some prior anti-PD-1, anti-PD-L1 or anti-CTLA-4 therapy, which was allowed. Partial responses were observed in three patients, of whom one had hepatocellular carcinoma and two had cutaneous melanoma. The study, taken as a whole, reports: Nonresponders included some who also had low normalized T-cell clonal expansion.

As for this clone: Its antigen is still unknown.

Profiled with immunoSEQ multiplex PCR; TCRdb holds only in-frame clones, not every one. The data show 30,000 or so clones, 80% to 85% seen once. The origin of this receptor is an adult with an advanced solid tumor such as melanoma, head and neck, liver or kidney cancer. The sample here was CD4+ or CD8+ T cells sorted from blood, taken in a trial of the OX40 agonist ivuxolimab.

CDR3 amino acids: CASTASGGNNHYGYTF. The CDR3 bases are TGTGCCAGTACCGCTTCCGGGGGTAACAACCACTATGGCTACACCTTC. The J gene is TRBJ1-2, the V gene TRBV19, with a weak D call TRBD1 (5 bases). This CDR3 spans 16 amino acids. The germline gives CDR1 LNHDA, CDR2 SQIVND (reference sequence). V was pared by 7 bases and J by 3 bases, with 21 bases between. Together with reference TRBV19 and TRBJ1-2, the CDR3 gives the full variable domain: DGGITQSPKYLFRKEGQNVTLSCEQNLNHDAMYWYRQDPGQGLRLIYYSQIVNDFQKGDIAEGYSVSREKKESFPLTVTSAQKNPTAFYLCASTASGGNNHYGYTFGSGTRLTVV.